Shown below are 12 T cell receptor beta chains from a single sample sequenced in a study of STAT5B mutations in CD4+ large granular lymphocyte leukemia. The method was immunoSEQ multiplex PCR; TCRdb's version includes in-frame clones alone and lacks a portion of them. The repertoire holds a few thousand clones, 75% to 85% seen once, with 60% to 85% in the top ten. The sequencing sample was made of PBMCs. The receptors here all came from a man aged 60 to 69 with CD4+ T-cell large granular lymphocyte leukemia.

The chain has TRBV5-1 and TRBJ2-3, with 12 bases lining up with TRBD2. The germline V gene has CDR1 SGHRS and CDR2 YFSETQ. V lost 1 base, J lost 0 bases, and 6 bases stayed unmatched. The CDR3 has 18 residues. CDR3 in amino acids: CASSLRGTSGHSTDTQYF. CDR3 coding DNA: TGCGCCAGCAGCTTGAGGGGGACTAGCGGGCATAGCACAGATACGCAGTATTTT.

This sequence joins TRBV5-1 and TRBJ2-5; 15 nucleotides agree with TRBD2. V gave up 7 bases and J gave up 4 bases; unmatched junction bases: 5. The germline V gene encodes CDR1 SGHRS and CDR2 YFSETQ. The CDR3 extends over 15 amino acids. The CDR3 DNA reads as TGCGCCAGCTCCAGGACTAGCGGGGGGGCAGAGACCCAGTACTTC. Protein sequence: CASSRTSGGAETQYF.

CDR3 region: CASTDTRADEQYF. CDR3 nucleotides: TGTGCCAGCACCGATACTCGGGCCGACGAGCAGTACTTC. The chain has TRBV7-9 and TRBJ2-7; D is uncertain. Trimming cost V 7 bases and J 5 bases, with 15 bases left between them. Looked up from germline, CDR1 is SEHNR and CDR2 is FQNEAQ (reference sequence). The CDR3 length is 13 residues.

The rearrangement joins TRBV7-8 to TRBJ2-2, with D perhaps given as TRBD1 or TRBD2 (5 bases each). Germline CDR1 reads SGHVS; CDR2 reads FQNEAQ. The CDR3 totals 16 residues. V dropped 1 base and J dropped 5 bases, with 14 bases sitting between them. The CDR3 here is CASSLGIRGATGELFF. The CDR3 coding sequence is TGTGCCAGCAGCTTAGGAATTAGGGGAGCGACCGGGGAGCTGTTTTTT. The full variable domain, in which reference TRBV7-8 and TRBJ2-2 provide the parts outside the CDR3, is GAGVSQSPRYKVAKRGQDVALRCDPISGHVSLFWYQQALGQGPEFLTYFQNEAQLDKSGLPSDRFFAERPEGSVSTLKIQRTQQEDSAVYLCASSLGIRGATGELFFGEGSRLTVL.

This clone came up a few times. Here the CDR3 DNA reads TGTGCCAGCAGCCTTAGCACAGCCTACAATGAGCAGTTCTTC. Protein: CASSLSTAYNEQFF. The chain couples TRBV7-6 to TRBJ2-1; D not certain. The CDR3 runs to 14 residues. The V gene's germline CDR1 is SGHVS and CDR2 FNYEAQ. The V end was cut by 5 bases, the J end by 2 bases, with 10 bases between.

A remark on this clone: At one boundary the junction diverges from the germline segment, which might be a read error. The rearrangement joins TRBV7-7 to TRBJ1-1; the match to TRBD1 covers 7 bases. CDR3 length: 13 amino acids. CDR1 and CDR2 from the germline V gene are SSHAT and FNYEAQ (reference sequence). CDR3 in amino acids: CASSATGDTEAFF. CDR3 nucleotide sequence: TGTGCTAGCAGCGCTACAGGGGACACTGAAGCTTTCTTT.

The chain uses TRBV5-6 and TRBJ2-5; D call uncertain. The germline V and J ends were trimmed by 6 bases and 7 bases, with 19 bases remaining between them. Per germline, CDR1 SGHDT and CDR2 YYEEEE. The CDR3 is made up of 14 amino acids. In DNA, the CDR3 is TGTGCCAGCACCACCTCTCTGACCCCCGGGACCCAGTACTTC. Translation: CASTTSLTPGTQYF.

The rearrangement joins TRBV7-9 to TRBJ2-7; TRBD2 aligns across 10 bases. Germline V lookup: CDR1 SEHNR, CDR2 FQNEAQ (reference sequence). The CDR3 totals 14 residues. The V and J ends lost 4 bases and 6 bases, in that order; junction bases with no gene match: 6. CDR3 coding DNA: TGTGCCAGCAGCTCCGGGACTAGCGCTGTCGAGCAGTACTTC. Amino acid sequence: CASSSGTSAVEQYF.

This sequence joins TRBV30 and TRBJ2-1; D is undetermined. Looked up from germline, CDR1 is GTSNPN and CDR2 is SVGIG (reference sequence). This CDR3 spans 12 amino acids. Trimming took off 4 bases at V and 7 bases at J, with 11 bases between the two ends. CDR3 in amino acids: CAWNVGNNEQFF. CDR3 nucleotides: TGTGCCTGGAACGTAGGGAATAATGAGCAGTTCTTC.

The chain is built from TRBV12-5 and TRBJ1-2; D not resolved. V gave up 6 bases and J gave up 8 bases, with 19 bases separating them. Germline loops: CDR1 LGHNT, CDR2 FRNRAP. This CDR3 has 14 residues. CDR3 in DNA: TGTGCTAGTGGAACGGAAAACGGGGTAGGGGGCTACACCTTC. Its protein product is CASGTENGVGGYTF.

This clone was detected only a few times. The chain recombines TRBV2 with TRBJ2-5; 10 nucleotides line up with TRBD2. Germline values: CDR1 SNHLY, CDR2 FYNNEI. V dropped 7 bases and J dropped 5; count of bases not matched to a gene: 7. This CDR3 spans 14 amino acids. CDR3 nucleotides: TGTGCCAGCACCCCAGCGGGGGGGGGCGAGACCCAGTACTTC. Amino acids: CASTPAGGGETQYF.

The table lists this clone with a count of one. This chain uses TRBV30 with TRBJ1-6; TRBD1 matches 8 bases. Germline CDR1 is GTSNPN and CDR2 is SVGIG (reference sequence). CDR3 length equals 17 residues. The junction had 8 bases not matched to a gene; V was cut back by 2 bases and J by 2 bases. In DNA form, the CDR3 reads TGTGCCTGGAGTTCATCAGGGGGCTTACCCTATAATTCACCCCTCCACTTT. Translating gives CAWSSSGGLPYNSPLHF.